The T cell receptor beta chain described here comes from a study of blood T cell repertoires in COVID-19 (dated by TCRdb to 2020 to 2022). General notes on the study: Samples from collaborators originated in the United States, Italy and Spain and spanned both the acute and convalescent phases of COVID-19. Nearly every sample came with metadata listing a de-identified subject ID, COVID-19 status, age in years and sex. Samples were obtained from the ongoing ImmuneRACE study (first 160 participants) and from approximately 1,200 subjects provided by 6 global collaborators. The material from the prospective study consisted of cDNA or gDNA derived from T cells, B-cell-depleted T cells, or PBMCs. HLA class I and class II types, where available, came from metadata supplied by the sample provider rather than from assay-based typing. The repertoires were released in a freely available public database intended as a resource for research on the immune response to SARS-CoV-2. Subjects who had been exposed to COVID-19, were actively infected with it, or had recovered from it provided the deeply sampled blood TCRbeta repertoires that made up the dataset.

As for this clone: Its antigen target is currently unknown. Base qualities are not at hand, and no much larger clone is one base apart.

Enrolling through a virtual design, the prospective study's participants ranged in age from roughly 18 to 90 years and lived across some 23 United States geographic areas. To assign participants to cohorts, the prospective study relied on clinical history that participants themselves reported in a screening survey and a study questionnaire. ImmuneRACE Cohort 3 recovered participants were defined by two consecutive negative NP/OP PCR tests, healthcare professional clearance, or symptom resolution. Each participant in the prospective study had whole blood, serum and a nasopharyngeal or oropharyngeal swab collected by mobile phlebotomists. Participants in the prospective study had the option to provide additional blood draws and questionnaires over a 2-month period. Before DNA extraction, blood samples from the prospective study were shipped at room temperature or frozen. Based on the germline V gene, the CDR1 and CDR2 sequences are SGHRS and YFSETQ. Compared with germline, V lacks 4 bases and J lacks 5 bases; bases without a gene match: 4. From cysteine to phenylalanine, the CDR3 is 15 amino acids long. CDR3 DNA only is kept here, 45 bases in frame from base 1.

Results the study describes overall, beyond this receptor: Clinical and demographic metadata were provided uncurated, with the amount varying by source and participant.

TCRbeta CDR3 regions were amplified from genomic DNA using the immunoSEQ Assay, a bias-controlled multiplex PCR. For the original study's pipeline: Nucleated cell counts per sample were estimated from amplification of reference gene primers within the assay. To quantify the absolute abundance of each unique TCRbeta CDR3 rearrangement, sequence reads were collapsed and filtered. For each sample, productive Simpson clonality was calculated as the square root of Simpson's diversity index over productive rearrangements. TCRdb stores this immuneACCESS table with in-frame sequences only. Part of the clones is absent; in the studies checked, under half of the shortfall reflects unresolved V genes, and no reason is known for the rest. That table is the source of V, J and clone size, and D and trimming were worked out from the DNA. The sample records roughly 270,000 clones, 85% of which are singletons. The ten most abundant clones make up roughly 2.6% of the sample.

Here the chain combines TRBV5-1 and TRBJ2-1, with 12 central nucleotides matching TRBD2. The receptor was derived from a woman between 50 and 59 years old who had recovered from COVID-19. The sample consisted of PBMCs or T cells enriched from blood (not recorded which). The CDR3 has the sequence CASSLGLAGHNEQFF. The nucleotide sequence reads as follows: TGCGCCAGCAGCCTGGGACTAGCGGGCCACAATGAGCAGTTCTTC.